This T cell receptor (beta chain) was identified in a study of blood T cell repertoires in COVID-19. Study background: Sites in the United States, Italy and Spain provided acute and convalescent COVID-19 samples.

CDR3 size: 14 residues. The germline CDR1 and CDR2 sequences are LGHDT and YNNKEL (reference sequence). Trimming shortened V by 5 bases and J by 5 bases, and 12 bases separated the two germline ends. The assay was immunoSEQ multiplex PCR, and TCRdb's table has in-frame clones only and misses some. In the table there are a few hundred thousand clones, 85% to 90% of which are singletons. The sample consisted of PBMCs or T cells enriched from blood (not recorded which). The chain has TRBV3-1 (or the pseudogene TRBV3-2) and TRBJ1-4; TRBD1 might be the D (6 bases). This receptor was obtained from a woman aged 18 to 35 who had recovered from COVID-19. CDR3 in amino acids: CASSINRANEKLFF. CDR3 DNA: TGTGCCAGCAGCATAAACAGGGCAAATGAAAAACTGTTTTTT.